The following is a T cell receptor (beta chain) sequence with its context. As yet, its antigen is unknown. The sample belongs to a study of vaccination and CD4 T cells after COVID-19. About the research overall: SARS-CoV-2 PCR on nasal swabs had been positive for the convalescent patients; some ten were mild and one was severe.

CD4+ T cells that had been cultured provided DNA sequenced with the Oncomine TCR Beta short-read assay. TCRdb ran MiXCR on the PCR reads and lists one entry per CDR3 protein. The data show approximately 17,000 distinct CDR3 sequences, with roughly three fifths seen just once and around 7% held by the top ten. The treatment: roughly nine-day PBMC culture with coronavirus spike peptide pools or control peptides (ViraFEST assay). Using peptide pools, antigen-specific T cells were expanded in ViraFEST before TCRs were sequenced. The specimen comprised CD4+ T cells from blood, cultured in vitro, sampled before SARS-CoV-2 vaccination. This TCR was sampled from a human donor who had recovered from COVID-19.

The CDR3 sequence: CASSYGSGRAEGYTF. Here the CDR3 DNA reads TGTGCCAGCAGTTATGGCAGCGGGAGGGCGGAAGGCTACACCTTC. The rearrangement links TRBV6-5 to TRBJ1-2, with D unclear. V lost 3 bases, J lost 8 bases, and 19 bases lay in between. Per the germline V gene, CDR1 is MNHEY and CDR2 is SVGAGI. There are 15 residues in the CDR3.